One sample yielded the 30 T cell receptor beta chains listed below, sequenced in a study of PD-1 blockade in classical Hodgkin lymphoma. All patients relapsed after autologous stem cell transplantation, and brentuximab vedotin exposure varied. Profiling relied on immunoSEQ multiplex PCR, and the TCRdb table lists in-frame clones only, not all of them. The sample includes about 150,000 clones, nearly 80% of them seen just once. This specimen was peripheral blood mononuclear cells (PBMCs), taken before the second cycle of nivolumab. The origin of the receptors is a human donor with classical Hodgkin lymphoma.

J is TRBJ2-2 and V is TRBV11-2; TRBD2 is a possible D gene (5 bases). Per germline, CDR1 SGHAT and CDR2 FQNNGV. The CDR3 consists of 15 residues. V lost 4 bases and J lost 6, with 15 bases in between. The CDR3 is CASSSQLVLSGELFF. In DNA, the CDR3 is TGTGCCAGCAGCTCACAACTAGTTTTATCCGGGGAGCTGTTTTTT.

In its sample, this clone was seen a few times. This sequence joins TRBV6-5 and TRBJ1-2, with D perhaps TRBD1 (6 bases). CDR1 and CDR2 (germline): MNHEY, SVGAGI. The CDR3 has 14 amino acids. Trimming cost V 8 bases and J 2 bases, with 15 bases left between them. CDR3 nucleotide sequence: TGTGCCAGCCGCCGGTACCAGGGGAACTATGGCTACACCTTC. Amino acid sequence: CASRRYQGNYGYTF.

This CDR3 reads CASSEGYTDTQYF. CDR3 DNA: TGTGCCAGCAGTGAGGGATACACAGATACGCAGTATTTT. The chain uses TRBV6-4 and TRBJ2-3; D ambiguous. The CDR3 loop spans 13 amino acids. Trimming removed 3 bases from V and 2 bases from J, with 6 bases in between. The germline V gene encodes CDR1 MRHNA and CDR2 SNTAGT.

The chain combines TRBV7-9 with TRBJ1-5; no reliable D call. V lost 2 bases to trimming and J lost 4 bases, with 6 bases between them. Germline CDR1 SEHNR, CDR2 FQNEAQ (reference sequence). The CDR3 is 13 amino acids. As DNA, the CDR3 is TGTGCCAGCAGCTTACGAGGGAATCAGCCCCAGCATTTT. Its protein is CASSLRGNQPQHF.

The chain joins TRBV11-3 to TRBJ2-3, with D hard to call. The V gene's germline CDR1 is SGHNT and CDR2 YENEEA. Trimming took 5 bases from V and 3 from J, leaving 9 bases between them. The CDR3 has 13 residues. The chain's CDR3 is CASSPRRTDTQYF. The CDR3 coding sequence is TGTGCCAGCAGCCCCCGACGGACAGATACGCAGTATTTT.

The rearrangement uses TRBV6-4 and TRBJ2-3, with D perhaps given as TRBD1 or TRBD2 (6 bases each). CDR1 and CDR2 (germline): MRHNA, SNTAGT. V shed 5 bases and J shed 4 bases, with 13 bases lying between them. This CDR3 is 14 amino acids long. CDR3 nucleotide sequence: TGTGCCAGCAGTCCAAAGGGGGGCGCAGATACGCAGTATTTT. Protein: CASSPKGGADTQYF.

A few counts support this clone. The J gene is TRBJ2-7, the V gene TRBV19; possibly TRBD1 for D (5 bases). Trimming cost V 2 bases and J 2 bases, with 13 bases left between them. This CDR3 contains 15 residues. Germline assignment: CDR1 LNHDA and CDR2 SQIVND (reference sequence). This CDR3 is CASSILQGTTYEQYF. CDR3 DNA sequence: TGTGCCAGTAGTATACTCCAGGGCACGACCTACGAGCAGTACTTC. The full variable domain, rest sourced from reference TRBV19 and TRBJ2-7, is DGGITQSPKYLFRKEGQNVTLSCEQNLNHDAMYWYRQDPGQGLRLIYYSQIVNDFQKGDIAEGYSVSREKKESFPLTVTSAQKNPTAFYLCASSILQGTTYEQYFGPGTRLTVT.

CDR3 bases: TGTGCCTGGAGTGTATTAGGGGGCGGGAGCAATCAGCCCCAGCATTTT. Encoded protein: CAWSVLGGGSNQPQHF. The chain links TRBV30 to TRBJ1-5; TRBD1 aligns across 7 bases. The CDR3 has 16 residues. From germline, CDR1 is GTSNPN and CDR2 SVGIG (reference sequence). J was trimmed by 1 base and V by 0 bases; bases with no gene match: 6.

V gene TRBV7-2 combines with J gene TRBJ1-1; unclear D gene. The germline V gene has CDR1 SGHTA and CDR2 FQGNSA. Trimming shortened V by 1 base and J by 0 bases, and 12 bases separated the two germline ends. The CDR3 contains 16 residues. In DNA, the CDR3 is TGTGCCAGCAGCTTAGACTCTATTGACCTGAACACTGAAGCTTTCTTT. It is translated as CASSLDSIDLNTEAFF.

The rearrangement links TRBV11-2 to TRBJ2-5; no clear D. CDR3 length: 13 amino acids. CDR1 is SGHAT and CDR2 is FQNNGV in the germline V gene. V lost 4 bases to trimming and J lost 1 base, with 7 bases between them. Written as DNA, the CDR3 is TGTGCCAGCAGCTCCGGCCCCCAAGAGACCCAGTACTTC. Translating gives CASSSGPQETQYF. The full variable domain, its missing parts supplied by reference TRBV11-2 and TRBJ2-5, is EAGVAQSPRYKIIEKRQSVAFWCNPISGHATLYWYQQILGQGPKLLIQFQNNGVVDDSQLPKDRFSAERLKGVDSTLKIQPAKLEDSAVYLCASSSGPQETQYFGPGTRLLVL.

The chain joins TRBV5-5 to TRBJ1-2; D not certain. Trimming stripped 0 bases from V and 3 bases from J, with 6 bases between. Per germline, CDR1 SGHKS and CDR2 YYEKEE (reference sequence). This CDR3 spans 13 amino acids. The CDR3 bases are TGTGCCAGCAGCTTGGCATGGGACTATGGCTACACCTTC. It translates to CASSLAWDYGYTF.

The V gene is TRBV28, the J gene TRBJ2-1; 9 nucleotides align to TRBD2. Germline assignment: CDR1 MDHEN and CDR2 SYDVKM. V shed 6 bases and J 2 bases; nucleotides not matched to a gene: 5. The CDR3 contains 15 residues. CDR3 sequence: CASRGGREAYNEQFF. The CDR3 DNA reads as TGTGCCAGCAGAGGCGGGAGGGAGGCCTACAATGAGCAGTTCTTC.

Only one count was recorded for this clone. The V gene is TRBV11-2, the J gene TRBJ2-7, with 8 bases fitting TRBD2. This CDR3 is 15 amino acids long. Germline loops: CDR1 SGHAT, CDR2 FQNNGV. With V trimmed by 5 bases and J by 3 bases, 9 bases remained unmatched. The CDR3 DNA follows: TGTGCCAGCAGCGCCCTGATCGGGGGGGTCTACGAGCAGTACTTC. Residues: CASSALIGGVYEQYF.

This sequence joins TRBV6-1 and TRBJ2-7, with D possibly TRBD1 on 6 matching bases. V was shortened by 6 bases and J by 1 base, with 13 bases between the two germline ends. Looked up from germline, CDR1 is MNHNS and CDR2 is SASEGT. The CDR3 spans 14 residues. The CDR3 protein is CASSLGGQSYEQYF. CDR3 in DNA: TGTGCCAGCAGCCTCGGCGGACAGTCCTACGAGCAGTACTTC.

The chain is built from TRBV11-3 and TRBJ2-1, with TRBD2 identical over 12 bases. V lost 3 bases, J lost 9 bases, and 18 bases stayed unmatched. The germline gives CDR1 SGHNT, CDR2 YENEEA. CDR3 length equals 19 residues. CDR3 bases: TGTGCCAGCAGCTTGTCCTTCAGACTAGCGGGAGCCTCGTTGGGTGAGCAGTTCTTC. Translating gives CASSLSFRLAGASLGEQFF.

The rearrangement joins TRBV5-8 to TRBJ1-4; 8 bases fit TRBD1. The CDR3 is 17 amino acids. Germline values: CDR1 SGHTS, CDR2 YDEGEE. V was clipped by 0 bases and J by 8 bases; unmatched bases: 12. The CDR3 nucleotides read TGTGCCAGCAGCTTGGCGGCGGAGGACAGGGCGGGAGAAAAACTGTTTTTT. Amino acid sequence: CASSLAAEDRAGEKLFF.

This clone was seen repeatedly, ten times or more. This chain connects TRBV7-9 to TRBJ2-4; the D gene is possibly TRBD2 (6 bases). Germline CDR1 SEHNR, CDR2 FQNEAQ (reference sequence). Deletions cut 2 bases from V and 8 bases from J, with 13 bases between. This CDR3 has 14 residues. The DNA of the CDR3 is TGTGCCAGCAGCTTAATGGCAGGAGGGGACATTCAGTACTTC. Translated, it gives CASSLMAGGDIQYF.

This sequence joins TRBV9 and TRBJ2-5, with TRBD2 as a possible D gene (5 bases). V dropped 4 bases and J dropped 1 base, with 17 bases sitting between them. Germline V CDR1 and CDR2: SGDLS, YYNGEE. The CDR3 extends over 16 amino acids. The CDR3 loop is CASSPGWAGLQETQYF. The CDR3 DNA sequence: TGTGCCAGCAGCCCTGGGTGGGCCGGACTCCAAGAGACCCAGTACTTC.

The chain links TRBV5-1 to TRBJ2-7; D possibly matches TRBD1 or TRBD2 (5 bases each). There are 16 residues in the CDR3. Germline V gene lookup returns CDR1 SGHRS and CDR2 YFSETQ. Trimming pared 0 bases from V and 0 bases from J, leaving 13 bases between. The CDR3 sequence: CASSLGVAGSSYEQYF. CDR3 DNA: TGCGCCAGCAGCTTGGGAGTGGCAGGGAGCTCCTACGAGCAGTACTTC. The full variable domain, in which reference TRBV5-1 and TRBJ2-7 provide the parts outside the CDR3, is KAGVTQTPRYLIKTRGQQVTLSCSPISGHRSVSWYQQTPGQGLQFLFEYFSETQRNKGNFPGRFSGRQFSNSRSEMNVSTLELGDSALYLCASSLGVAGSSYEQYFGPGTRLTVT.

This CDR3 reads CASKSLVSYNEQFF. The CDR3 bases are TGTGCCAGTAAGTCACTAGTCTCCTACAATGAGCAGTTCTTC. The genes are TRBV19 and TRBJ2-1; perhaps TRBD2 as D (5 bases). Germline CDR1 and CDR2: LNHDA and SQIVND (reference sequence). The CDR3 runs to 14 residues. The V end lost 7 bases, the J end lost 0 bases, and 10 bases lay between the germline ends.

This clone was seen only once. The rearrangement uses TRBV4-3 and TRBJ2-1; the D gene is possibly TRBD1 (6 bases). The CDR3 has 13 amino acids. Germline CDR1 reads LGHNA; CDR2 reads YSLEER. The V end lost 3 bases, the J end lost 8 bases, and 11 bases lay between the germline ends. CDR3 residues: CASSQWTADEQFF. The CDR3 coding sequence is TGCGCCAGCAGCCAGTGGACAGCGGATGAGCAGTTCTTC.

The chain carries TRBV10-3 and TRBJ1-5; D may be TRBD1 (6 bases). The germline V gene has CDR1 ENHRY and CDR2 SYGVKD. The CDR3 sequence is 13 residues long. With 7 bases removed from V and 3 bases from J, the gap between germline ends came to 10 bases. CDR3 residues: CAITPGDNQPQHF. The CDR3 coding sequence is TGTGCCATCACTCCAGGGGACAATCAGCCCCAGCATTTT.

CDR3 loop: CSAELQETQYF. In nucleotides, the CDR3 is TGCAGTGCAGAGCTGCAAGAGACCCAGTACTTC. The chain couples TRBV20-1 to TRBJ2-5; D ambiguous. With 6 bases removed from V and 2 bases from J, the gap between germline ends came to 7 bases. Germline V gene data show CDR1 as DFQATT and CDR2 as SNEGSKA (reference sequence). CDR3 length equals 11 residues.

This chain uses TRBV28 with TRBJ2-5, with TRBD2 identical over 12 bases. The CDR3 length is 17 residues. In germline, CDR1 is MDHEN, CDR2 SYDVKM. V lost 3 bases to trimming and J lost 4 bases; unmatched junction nucleotides: 9. The CDR3 protein is CASSLGLLAGGVETQYF. The CDR3 nucleotides are TGTGCCAGCAGTTTGGGGTTGCTAGCGGGAGGGGTAGAGACCCAGTACTTC. Full variable domain (remainder filled in from reference TRBV28 and TRBJ2-5): DVKVTQSSRYLVKRTGEKVFLECVQDMDHENMFWYRQDPGLGLRLIYFSYDVKMKEKGDIPEGYSVSREKKERFSLILESASTNQTSMYLCASSLGLLAGGVETQYFGPGTRLLVL.

The table lists this clone with a count of one. This chain links TRBV28 with TRBJ1-2, with unresolved D. Between the trimmed V and J ends, which lost 5 bases and 7 bases, there was a span of 11 bases. The CDR3 loop spans 12 amino acids. Germline CDR1 and CDR2: MDHEN and SYDVKM. The CDR3 coding sequence is TGTGCCAGCAGTCTAATCCTAGGTGGCTACACCTTC. Translating gives CASSLILGGYTF.

This sequence joins TRBV7-3 and TRBJ2-2; D ambiguous. CDR1 is SGHTA and CDR2 is FQGTGA in the germline V gene. The CDR3 spans 16 residues. V was clipped by 2 bases and J by 1 base, with 11 bases between them. The DNA for the CDR3 is TGTGCCAGCAGCTTAGAAAGGGTGGAGAACACCGGGGAGCTGTTTTTT. Its translation: CASSLERVENTGELFF.

This chain links TRBV9 with TRBJ2-3; no clear D. Germline CDR1 reads SGDLS; CDR2 reads YYNGEE. The V gene lost 1 base and the J gene lost 4 bases, with 7 bases spanning the gap. CDR3 size: 13 residues. The CDR3 spells CASSVSLADTQYF. The CDR3 nucleotides are TGTGCCAGCAGCGTATCGCTGGCAGATACGCAGTATTTT. The full variable domain, its missing parts supplied by reference TRBV9 and TRBJ2-3, is DSGVTQTPKHLITATGQRVTLRCSPRSGDLSVYWYQQSLDQGLQFLIQYYNGEERAKGNILERFSAQQFPDLHSELNLSSLELGDSALYFCASSVSLADTQYFGPGTRLTVL.

V and J are TRBV6-6 and TRBJ2-1, with TRBD2 matching over 10 bases. The CDR3 sequence is 15 residues long. With V trimmed by 6 bases and J by 5 bases, 7 bases remained unmatched. Germline-derived CDR1 and CDR2 are MNHNY and SVGAGI (reference sequence). DNA of the CDR3: TGTGCCAGCAGGCTAAGAGCGGGAGGGGACAATGAGCAGTTCTTC. Its protein is CASRLRAGGDNEQFF.

The V call is TRBV29-1, the J call TRBJ1-2; tentative D call: TRBD1 (5 bases). Trimming shortened V by 6 bases and J by 5 bases, and 19 bases separated the two germline ends. This CDR3 region has 14 residues. Germline CDR1 is SQVTM and CDR2 is ANQGSEA. The CDR3 coding sequence is TGCAGCGTCGGTCTTCCGGAGAGGGGATATGGCTACACCTTC. Translated, it gives CSVGLPERGYGYTF.

This rearrangement joins TRBV5-8 to TRBJ2-5, with 7 bases lining up with TRBD1. Germline V gives CDR1 SGHTS, CDR2 YDEGEE. The J segment lost 3 bases and the V segment lost 4 bases, leaving 9 bases of the junction unmatched. This CDR3 is built from 15 residues. The CDR3 here is CASSQSNRGKETQYF. The CDR3 nucleotides read TGTGCCAGCAGCCAATCCAACAGGGGAAAAGAGACCCAGTACTTC.